This T cell receptor beta chain was recorded in a study of Graves' ophthalmopathy and Graves' hyperthyroidism. Study findings and constraints: The model reached approximately 70% sensitivity and around 72% specificity for predicting ophthalmopathy progression.

This CDR3 has 17 residues. Germline V gene lookup returns CDR1 SNHLY and CDR2 FYNNEI. V trimming: 6 bases; J trimming: 4 bases; junction bases outside the gene matches: 15. The study amplified TCR beta CDR3 regions using RNA transcripts. Amplification began with first-round RT-PCR using HTBI primers, then second-round multiplex PCR was performed. TCRdb reprocessed the multiplex PCR reads via MiXCR and lists one record per CDR3 protein. The table lists some 210,000 distinct CDR3 sequences, just under 30% of them singletons. This clonotype was seen repeatedly, ten times or more. Its antigen is as yet unknown.

Sequenced sample: peripheral blood. The sequence was obtained from a man aged 45-65 years with Graves' ophthalmopathy. The chain joins TRBV2 to TRBJ1-2; 9 bases fit TRBD1. CDR3 in amino acids: CASRRRTGGASTYGYTF. The CDR3 DNA follows: TGTGCCAGCAGGAGGCGTACAGGGGGCGCATCTACCTATGGCTACACCTTC.